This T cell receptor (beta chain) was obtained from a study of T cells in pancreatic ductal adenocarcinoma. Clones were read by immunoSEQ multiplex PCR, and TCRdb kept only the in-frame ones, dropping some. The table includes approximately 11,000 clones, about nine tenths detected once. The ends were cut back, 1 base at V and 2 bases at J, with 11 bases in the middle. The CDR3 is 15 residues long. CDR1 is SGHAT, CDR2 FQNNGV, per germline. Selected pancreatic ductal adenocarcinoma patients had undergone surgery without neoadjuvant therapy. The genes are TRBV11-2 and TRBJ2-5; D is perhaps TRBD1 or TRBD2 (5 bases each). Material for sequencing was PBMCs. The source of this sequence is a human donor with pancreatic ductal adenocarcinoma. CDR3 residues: CASSLGRGRQETQYF. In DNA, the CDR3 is TGTGCCAGCAGCTTAGGCCGGGGCCGTCAAGAGACCCAGTACTTC.